The following is a TCR beta chain sequence with its context. The data derive from a study of blood T cell repertoires in COVID-19. Study-level information: Nucleic acid was either cDNA or gDNA, and it came from T cells, B-cell-depleted T cells, or PBMCs.

With 4 bases clipped from V and 2 bases from J, the junction kept 10 bases outside the gene matches. There are 16 residues in the CDR3. Germline lookup yields CDR1 SGHTS and CDR2 YDEGEE. Across about two dozen US areas, participants ranged in age from about 18 to 100 years. The table came from immunoSEQ multiplex PCR; TCRdb's copy has only in-frame clones and leaves some out. In the table there are hundreds of thousands of clones, around 91% of which are singletons. The sequencing sample was made of PBMCs or T cells enriched from blood (not recorded which). The V gene is TRBV5-8, the J gene TRBJ2-3; 7 bases match TRBD1. This sequence originates from a woman in her forties who had recovered from COVID-19. The CDR3 bases are TGTGCCAGCAGCCGAGAGGGACAGACATTCACAGATACGCAGTATTTT. It encodes CASSREGQTFTDTQYF.